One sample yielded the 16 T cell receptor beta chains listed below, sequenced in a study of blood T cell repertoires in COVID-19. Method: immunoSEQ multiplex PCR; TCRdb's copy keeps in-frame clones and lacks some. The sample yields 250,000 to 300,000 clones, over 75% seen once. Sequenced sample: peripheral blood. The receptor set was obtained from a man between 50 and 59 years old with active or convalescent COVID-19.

As DNA, the CDR3 is TGTGCCAGCAGCTGGGGACAAAATAACTACAATGAGCAGTTCTTC. Translating gives CASSWGQNNYNEQFF. This chain joins TRBV5-5 and TRBJ2-1; TRBD1 might be the D (6 bases). This CDR3 is 15 amino acids long. V was clipped by 3 bases and J by 3 bases, with 13 bases between them. Germline lookup yields CDR1 SGHKS and CDR2 YYEKEE (reference sequence).

This CDR3 reads CASSLGAGGGDTQYF. The CDR3 DNA is TGTGCCAGCAGCTTAGGGGCAGGGGGTGGAGATACGCAGTATTTT. The chain links TRBV7-9 to TRBJ2-3, with 7 bases lining up with TRBD1. V shed 1 base and J 5 bases; nucleotides not matched to a gene: 6. Germline CDR1 is SEHNR and CDR2 is FQNEAQ (reference sequence). This CDR3 comprises 15 residues.

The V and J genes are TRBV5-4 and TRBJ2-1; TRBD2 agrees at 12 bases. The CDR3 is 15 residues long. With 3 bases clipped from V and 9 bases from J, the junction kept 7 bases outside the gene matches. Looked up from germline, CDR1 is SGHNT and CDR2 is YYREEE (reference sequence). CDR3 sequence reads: CASSSGLAGIGEQFF. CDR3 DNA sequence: TGTGCCAGCAGCTCCGGACTAGCGGGAATCGGTGAGCAGTTCTTC.

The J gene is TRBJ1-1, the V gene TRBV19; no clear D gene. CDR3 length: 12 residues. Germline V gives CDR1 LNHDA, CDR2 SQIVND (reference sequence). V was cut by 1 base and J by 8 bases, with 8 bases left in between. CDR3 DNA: TGTGCCAGTAGTATAGGCCCCGGGGAAGCTTTCTTT. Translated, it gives CASSIGPGEAFF.

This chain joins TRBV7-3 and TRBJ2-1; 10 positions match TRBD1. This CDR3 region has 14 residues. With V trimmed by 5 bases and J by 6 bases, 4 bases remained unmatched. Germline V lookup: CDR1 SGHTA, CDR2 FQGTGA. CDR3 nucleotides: TGTGCCAGCAGCCGGACAGGGGGGTTCAATGAGCAGTTCTTC. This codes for CASSRTGGFNEQFF.

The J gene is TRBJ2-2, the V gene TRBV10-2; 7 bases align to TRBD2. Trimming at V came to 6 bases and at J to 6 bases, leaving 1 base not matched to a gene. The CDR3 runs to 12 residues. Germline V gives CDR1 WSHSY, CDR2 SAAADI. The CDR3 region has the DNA TGCGCCAGCAGCGGGGGGTCCGGGGAGCTGTTTTTT. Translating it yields CASSGGSGELFF.

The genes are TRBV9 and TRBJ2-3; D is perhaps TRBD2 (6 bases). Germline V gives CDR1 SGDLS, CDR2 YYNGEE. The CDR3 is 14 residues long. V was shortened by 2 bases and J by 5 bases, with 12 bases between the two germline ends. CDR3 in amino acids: CASSVGLGGDTQYF. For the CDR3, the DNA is TGTGCCAGCAGCGTTGGACTGGGAGGAGATACGCAGTATTTT. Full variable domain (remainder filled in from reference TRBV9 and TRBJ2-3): DSGVTQTPKHLITATGQRVTLRCSPRSGDLSVYWYQQSLDQGLQFLIQYYNGEERAKGNILERFSAQQFPDLHSELNLSSLELGDSALYFCASSVGLGGDTQYFGPGTRLTVL.

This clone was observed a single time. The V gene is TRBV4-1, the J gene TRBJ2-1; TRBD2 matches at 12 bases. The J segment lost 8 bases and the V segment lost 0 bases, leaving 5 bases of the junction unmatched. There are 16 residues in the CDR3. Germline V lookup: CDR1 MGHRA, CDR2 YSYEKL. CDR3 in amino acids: CASSQEASGRVYEQFF. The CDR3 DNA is TGCGCCAGCAGCCAAGAGGCTAGCGGGAGGGTATATGAGCAGTTCTTC.

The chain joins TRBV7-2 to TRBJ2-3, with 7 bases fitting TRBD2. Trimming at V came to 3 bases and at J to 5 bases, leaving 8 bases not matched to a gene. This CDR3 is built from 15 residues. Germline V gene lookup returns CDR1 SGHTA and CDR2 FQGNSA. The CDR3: CASSFRTSGKDTQYF. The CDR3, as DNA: TGTGCCAGCAGCTTTAGGACTAGTGGCAAAGATACGCAGTATTTT.

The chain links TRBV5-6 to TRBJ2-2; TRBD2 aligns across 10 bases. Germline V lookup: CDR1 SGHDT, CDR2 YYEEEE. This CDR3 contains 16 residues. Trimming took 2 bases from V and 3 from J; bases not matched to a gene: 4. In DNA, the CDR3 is TGTGCCAGCAGCTTTAGCGGGAGGTTTGACACCGGGGAGCTGTTTTTT. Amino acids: CASSFSGRFDTGELFF.

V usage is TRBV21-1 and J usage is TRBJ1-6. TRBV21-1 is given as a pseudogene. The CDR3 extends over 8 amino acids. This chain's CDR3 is CAVRVPHF. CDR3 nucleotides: TGTGCCGTCCGAGTGCCCCACTTT.

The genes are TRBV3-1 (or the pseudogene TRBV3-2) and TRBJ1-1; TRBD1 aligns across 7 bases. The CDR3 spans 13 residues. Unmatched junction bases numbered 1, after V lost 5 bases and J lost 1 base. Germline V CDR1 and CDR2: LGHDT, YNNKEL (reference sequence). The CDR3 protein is CASSGQANTEAFF. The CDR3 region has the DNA TGTGCCAGCAGCGGACAGGCGAACACTGAAGCTTTCTTT.

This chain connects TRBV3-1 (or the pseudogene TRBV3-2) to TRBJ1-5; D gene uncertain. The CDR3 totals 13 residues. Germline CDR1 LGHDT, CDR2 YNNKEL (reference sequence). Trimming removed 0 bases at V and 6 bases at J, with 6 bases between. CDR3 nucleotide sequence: TGTGCCAGCAGCCAAGATTTCGGTCAGCCCCAGCATTTT. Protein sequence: CASSQDFGQPQHF.

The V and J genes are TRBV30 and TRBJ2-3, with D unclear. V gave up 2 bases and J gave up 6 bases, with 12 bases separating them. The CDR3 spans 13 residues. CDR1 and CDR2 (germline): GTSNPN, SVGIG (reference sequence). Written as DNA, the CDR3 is TGTGCCTGGAGTAGTAGCTTATCGGATACGCAGTATTTT. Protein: CAWSSSLSDTQYF.

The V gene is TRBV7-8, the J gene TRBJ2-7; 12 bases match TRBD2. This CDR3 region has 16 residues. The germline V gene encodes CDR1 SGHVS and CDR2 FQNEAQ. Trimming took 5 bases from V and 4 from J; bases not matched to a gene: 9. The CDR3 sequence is CASSQASGRASYEQYF. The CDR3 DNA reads TGTGCCAGCAGCCAGGCTAGCGGGAGGGCCTCTTACGAGCAGTACTTC.

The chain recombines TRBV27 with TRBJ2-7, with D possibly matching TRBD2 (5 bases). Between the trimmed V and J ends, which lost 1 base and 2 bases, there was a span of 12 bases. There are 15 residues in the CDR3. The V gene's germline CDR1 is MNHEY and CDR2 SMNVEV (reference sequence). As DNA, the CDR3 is TGTGCCAGCAGTTTATTAGGGAGTATCACCTACGAGCAGTACTTC. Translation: CASSLLGSITYEQYF.